The subject of this entry is one TCR beta chain. Its target is not known. The PCR used 60 Vbeta and 13 Jbeta primers. Here immunoSEQ multiplex PCR was the method, and the copy in TCRdb shows in-frame clones only, minus some. This sample yields about 200,000 clones, of which about 74% are seen a single time; roughly 15% belongs to the top ten. This entry is derived from a study of cytomegalovirus exposure and HLA in healthy donors. General observations from the study: The productive fraction for most TCR beta V segments was about 87% or about 30% in an earlier analysis.

V lost 3 bases and J 4 bases, leaving 6 bases between the germline ends. This CDR3 contains 13 residues. The V gene's germline CDR1 is MDHEN and CDR2 SYDVKM. Sequenced material: PBMCs. The sequence came from a man aged 35-49 years in good health and CMV-seronegative. This chain links TRBV28 with TRBJ2-2, with a possible D match to TRBD1 (5 bases). The CDR3 nucleotides read TGTGCCAGCAGTTTCAGGGCCACCGGGGAGCTGTTTTTT. The encoded protein is CASSFRATGELFF.